What follows are 22 T cell receptor beta chains derived from one specimen sequenced in a study of blood T cell repertoires in COVID-19. Measured with immunoSEQ multiplex PCR; TCRdb has only the in-frame clones, and not every one. This sample has 250,000 to 300,000 clones, with roughly 91% found just once. Sequenced: PBMCs or T cells enriched from blood (not recorded which). The origin of the receptors is a woman aged 55-70 years in a cohort exposed to, infected with or recovered from COVID-19 (not recorded which).

This clone was picked up a small number of times. This chain uses TRBV5-1 with TRBJ2-1; D gene ambiguous. The CDR3 totals 15 residues. CDR1 and CDR2 from the germline V gene are SGHRS and YFSETQ. The V gene lost 0 bases and the J gene lost 0 bases, with 7 bases spanning the gap. CDR3 sequence: CASSLDNLSYNEQFF. In nucleotides, the CDR3 is TGCGCCAGCAGCTTGGACAACCTCTCCTACAATGAGCAGTTCTTC. The full variable domain, completed using reference TRBV5-1 and TRBJ2-1, is KAGVTQTPRYLIKTRGQQVTLSCSPISGHRSVSWYQQTPGQGLQFLFEYFSETQRNKGNFPGRFSGRQFSNSRSEMNVSTLELGDSALYLCASSLDNLSYNEQFFGPGTRLTVL.

The CDR3 region is CASSQPSVGAGNEQFF. The CDR3 DNA reads TGTGCCAGCAGCCAACCTAGCGTGGGAGCGGGCAATGAGCAGTTCTTC. This chain connects TRBV3-1 (or the pseudogene TRBV3-2) to TRBJ2-1; weak D call: TRBD2 (6 bases). CDR3 length: 16 amino acids. CDR1 LGHDT and CDR2 YNNKEL come from the germline V gene (reference sequence). Deletions cut 2 bases from V and 6 bases from J, with 17 bases between.

This chain joins TRBV6-5 and TRBJ2-2; tentative D call: TRBD2 (7 bases). Germline CDR1 reads MNHEY; CDR2 reads SVGAGI. The CDR3 contains 16 residues. V lost 4 bases, J lost 4 bases, and 16 bases lay in between. The CDR3 region has the DNA TGTGCCAGCAGTTGGAGCGGGAAAGGGGGCACCGGGGAGCTGTTTTTT. It encodes CASSWSGKGGTGELFF.

In its sample, this clone was seen once. The junction departs from germline at one end; a sequencing error may be responsible. The chain uses TRBV7-7 and TRBJ2-3; a weak D match, TRBD1 (6 bases). Germline V gene sequence: CDR1 SSHAT, CDR2 FNYEAQ (reference sequence). The CDR3 length is 14 residues. The CDR3 DNA reads TGTGCTAGCAGCTGGGGCCCAGGGGCAGATACGCAGTATTTT. It codes for CASSWGPGADTQYF.

The V gene is TRBV5-1, the J gene TRBJ2-7; 7 nucleotides line up with TRBD1. The CDR3 spans 14 residues. Germline CDR1 reads SGHRS; CDR2 reads YFSETQ. V lost 2 bases and J lost 0; bases outside the gene matches: 2. CDR3 sequence reads: CASSLGGLSYEQYF. CDR3 bases: TGCGCCAGCAGCTTAGGGGGCCTCTCCTACGAGCAGTACTTC.

The chain carries TRBV28 and TRBJ1-4; 7 nucleotides agree with TRBD1. J gave up 8 bases and V 2 bases, and 2 bases lay outside the gene matches. This CDR3 contains 13 residues. In germline, CDR1 is MDHEN, CDR2 SYDVKM. This CDR3 is CASSLGGQEKLFF. DNA for the CDR3: TGTGCCAGCAGTTTAGGGGGACAGGAAAAACTGTTTTTT.

This chain joins TRBV9 and TRBJ1-1; D is undetermined. The V end was cut by 5 bases, the J end by 1 base, with 12 bases between. The CDR3 covers 14 residues. Germline CDR1 reads SGDLS; CDR2 reads YYNGEE. Here the CDR3 DNA reads TGTGCCAGCAGTCCCAGAGGGCAGAACACTGAAGCTTTCTTT. Residues: CASSPRGQNTEAFF. Supplemented by reference TRBV9 and TRBJ1-1, the full variable domain reads DSGVTQTPKHLITATGQRVTLRCSPRSGDLSVYWYQQSLDQGLQFLIQYYNGEERAKGNILERFSAQQFPDLHSELNLSSLELGDSALYFCASSPRGQNTEAFFGQGTRLTVV.

The genes are TRBV28 and TRBJ2-7; 7 positions agree with TRBD2. The CDR3 sequence is 16 residues long. V trimming: 7 bases; J trimming: 0 bases; junction bases outside the gene matches: 12. From germline, CDR1 is MDHEN and CDR2 SYDVKM. CDR3: CASTNPPREDSYEQYF. The CDR3 bases are TGTGCCAGCACCAACCCCCCCCGGGAGGACTCCTACGAGCAGTACTTC.

This rearrangement joins TRBV11-2 to TRBJ2-7, with 7 bases identical to TRBD1. This CDR3 has 15 residues. Germline V gene lookup returns CDR1 SGHAT and CDR2 FQNNGV. V lost 0 bases to trimming and J lost 2 bases; unmatched junction nucleotides: 4. CDR3 in amino acids: CASSLEGQLTYEQYF. The CDR3 DNA sequence: TGTGCCAGCAGCTTAGAGGGACAGTTAACCTACGAGCAGTACTTC.

The chain combines TRBV15 with TRBJ1-4, with D possibly being TRBD1 (6 bases). Germline CDR1 and CDR2: LNHNV and YYDKDF (reference sequence). The V end lost 9 bases, the J end lost 7 bases, and 15 bases lay between the germline ends. There are 13 residues in the CDR3. CDR3 in amino acids: CATQQGGGEKLFF. The CDR3 DNA reads as TGTGCCACTCAACAGGGCGGTGGTGAAAAACTGTTTTTT.

The chain links TRBV14 to TRBJ2-1, with D hard to call. Germline V lookup: CDR1 SGHDN, CDR2 FVKESK. The CDR3 runs to 13 residues. Trimming left V 4 bases short and J 12 bases short, with 16 bases between. CDR3 DNA: TGTGCCAGCAGCCCCCAGACTTTCAGAGGGCAGTTCTTC. Amino acids: CASSPQTFRGQFF.

The chain couples TRBV14 to TRBJ2-3; D unclear. In germline, CDR1 is SGHDN, CDR2 FVKESK. The CDR3 length is 12 residues. V was clipped by 4 bases and J by 6 bases, with 8 bases between them. The CDR3 sequence is CASSPTRDTQYF. The CDR3 region has the DNA TGTGCCAGCAGCCCCACGAGGGATACGCAGTATTTT.

CDR3 in amino acids: CASSDHDRGKGGYTF. The DNA for the CDR3 is TGTGCCAGCAGTGATCACGACAGGGGAAAGGGTGGCTACACCTTC. The chain uses TRBV28 and TRBJ1-2; TRBD1 matches at 8 bases. The V gene end was trimmed by 5 bases and the J gene end by 7 bases; junction bases not matched to a gene: 12. The germline V gene has CDR1 MDHEN and CDR2 SYDVKM. This CDR3 has 15 amino acids.

The chain couples TRBV7-9 to TRBJ2-3; TRBD1 matches at 7 bases. Germline CDR1 and CDR2: SEHNR and FQNEAQ (reference sequence). The V gene end was trimmed by 4 bases and the J gene end by 0 bases; junction bases not matched to a gene: 7. The CDR3 totals 16 residues. The CDR3 sequence is CASSSPPGQSTDTQYF. The DNA for the CDR3 is TGTGCCAGCAGCTCCCCCCCGGGACAGAGCACAGATACGCAGTATTTT. Supplemented by reference TRBV7-9 and TRBJ2-3, the full variable domain reads DTGVSQNPRHKITKRGQNVTFRCDPISEHNRLYWYRQTLGQGPEFLTYFQNEAQLEKSRLLSDRFSAERPKGSFSTLEIQRTEQGDSAMYLCASSSPPGQSTDTQYFGPGTRLTVL.

The chain joins TRBV10-1 to TRBJ1-1; D not resolved. CDR1 is WNHNN and CDR2 is SYGVQD in the germline V gene (reference sequence). The germline V and J ends were trimmed by 8 bases and 0 bases, with 10 bases remaining between them. There are 13 residues in the CDR3. The CDR3 DNA sequence: TGCGCCAGCTCAGCGGTCATGAACACTGAAGCTTTCTTT. Translation gives CASSAVMNTEAFF.

This clone was counted once. The genes are TRBV3-1 (or the pseudogene TRBV3-2) and TRBJ1-1; TRBD1 is a possible D gene (6 bases). Germline V gene sequence: CDR1 LGHDT, CDR2 YNNKEL (reference sequence). This CDR3 is 16 amino acids long. V was pared by 1 base and J by 1 base, with 13 bases between. CDR3 DNA sequence: TGTGCCAGCAGCCAAGCGACAGGACTTTCGAACACTGAAGCTTTCTTT. Its protein is CASSQATGLSNTEAFF.

The V call is TRBV6-5, the J call TRBJ1-3; D is ambiguous. Per the germline V gene, CDR1 is MNHEY and CDR2 is SVGAGI. The CDR3 consists of 16 residues. V gave up 0 bases and J gave up 8 bases, with 17 bases separating them. The CDR3 DNA follows: TGTGCCAGCAGTTACTCAGGTGTAACATCCGAGGACACCATATATTTT. Its translation: CASSYSGVTSEDTIYF.

The gene calls are TRBV29-1 and TRBJ2-1; 10 bases agree with TRBD1. CDR3 length equals 16 residues. Losses at the gene ends were 2 bases for V and 4 bases for J; bases not matched to a gene: 8. Looked up from germline, CDR1 is SQVTM and CDR2 is ANQGSEA. CDR3 in amino acids: CSVEPRDRGPYNEQFF. As DNA, the CDR3 is TGCAGCGTTGAACCCCGGGACAGGGGCCCTTACAATGAGCAGTTCTTC.

This clone was counted once. This specimen includes other DNA sequences encoding the same CDR3. The V and J genes are TRBV27 and TRBJ1-1; D is perhaps TRBD1 (5 bases). Trimming pared 3 bases from V and 5 bases from J, leaving 10 bases between. From germline, CDR1 is MNHEY and CDR2 SMNVEV (reference sequence). The CDR3 length is 13 residues. The CDR3 region is CASSFRGRTEAFF. The CDR3 nucleotides read TGTGCCAGCAGTTTTCGGGGGAGGACTGAAGCTTTCTTT.

The CDR3 loop reads CASSLGLAGGPYEQYF. The CDR3 DNA is TGTGCCAGCAGCCTGGGACTAGCGGGAGGACCCTACGAGCAGTACTTC. V gene TRBV3-1 (or the pseudogene TRBV3-2) combines with J gene TRBJ2-7; 15 positions match TRBD2. Germline V gene lookup returns CDR1 LGHDT and CDR2 YNNKEL (reference sequence). The CDR3 has 16 amino acids. Trimming cost V 4 bases and J 2 bases; bases outside gene matches: 3.

V gene TRBV5-4 combines with J gene TRBJ2-7; D is perhaps TRBD1 (5 bases). Germline lookup yields CDR1 SGHNT and CDR2 YYREEE (reference sequence). The CDR3 has 17 residues. The V and J ends lost 0 bases and 2 bases respectively, with 18 bases between them. CDR3 in DNA: TGTGCCAGCAGCTTGGAGTGGTCAGGGAAAGTCCCCTACGAGCAGTACTTC. This sequence encodes CASSLEWSGKVPYEQYF.

This clone was recorded only once. The chain recombines TRBV30 with TRBJ1-3; unclear D gene. The germline V gene has CDR1 GTSNPN and CDR2 SVGIG (reference sequence). V gave up 2 bases and J gave up 2 bases, with 7 bases separating them. The CDR3 covers 13 residues. This CDR3 reads CAWSSSTGNTIYF. The CDR3 region has the DNA TGTGCCTGGAGTAGCTCGACTGGAAACACCATATATTTT. Full variable domain (outside the CDR3, taken from reference TRBV30 and TRBJ1-3): SQTIHQWPATLVQPVGSPLSLECTVEGTSNPNLYWYRQAAGRGLQLLFYSVGIGQISSEVPQNLSASRPQDRQFILSSKKLLLSDSGFYLCAWSSSTGNTIYFGEGSWLTVV.